A single sample gave rise to the 23 T cell receptor beta chains below, sequenced in a study of TIL therapy for anti-PD-1-resistant metastatic lung cancer. This was the immunoSEQ v3 assay. The protocol was immunoSEQ multiplex PCR, while the TCRdb copy is restricted to in-frame clones and leaves out a portion. Among around 20,000 clones, 78% were seen once, and the ten largest hold 7% to 8%. As to time point: pre-treatment sample, taken before nivolumab and TIL therapy. The sample was blood, taken at baseline. These receptors were taken from a person aged 25-80 years with non-small cell lung cancer.

Only a few counts were recorded for this clone. The chain joins TRBV7-6 to TRBJ2-1; possible D gene TRBD2, 5 bases. CDR1 SGHVS and CDR2 FNYEAQ come from the germline V gene. The V and J ends lost 1 base and 0 bases respectively, with 13 bases between them. CDR3 length equals 17 residues. The CDR3, as DNA: TGTGCCAGCAGCTTAGTAGCGACCATAAGCTCCTACAATGAGCAGTTCTTC. Protein sequence: CASSLVATISSYNEQFF.

The chain uses TRBV11-1 and TRBJ2-3; D gene uncertain. The V end lost 4 bases, the J end lost 0 bases, and 5 bases lay between the germline ends. CDR1 SGHAT and CDR2 FQDESV come from the germline V gene (reference sequence). CDR3 length equals 13 residues. The CDR3 sequence is CASSSPSTDTQYF. In DNA form, the CDR3 reads TGTGCCAGCAGCTCGCCTAGCACAGATACGCAGTATTTT.

This chain links TRBV6-6 with TRBJ2-7; D not resolved. The CDR3 has 14 residues. Germline assignment: CDR1 MNHNY and CDR2 SVGAGI (reference sequence). V was pared by 6 bases and J by 0 bases, with 12 bases between. The CDR3 DNA reads TGTGCCAGCAGACTCACAGTTAGCTCCTACGAGCAGTACTTC. It codes for CASRLTVSSYEQYF.

Written as DNA, the CDR3 is TGTGCCAGCAGTGAAGGCATGAACACTGAAGCTTTCTTT. Its translation is CASSEGMNTEAFF. The rearrangement uses TRBV6-4 and TRBJ1-1; D remains ambiguous. Per the germline V gene, CDR1 is MRHNA and CDR2 is SNTAGT. The V and J ends lost 3 bases and 0 bases respectively, with 5 bases between them. The CDR3 sequence is 13 residues long.

This sequence joins TRBV7-2 and TRBJ2-1; TRBD2 is a possible D gene (7 bases). The CDR3 runs to 16 residues. CDR1 is SGHTA, CDR2 FQGNSA, per germline. The ends were cut back, 0 bases at V and 4 bases at J, with 13 bases in the middle. The CDR3 region has the DNA TGTGCCAGCAGCTTAGCCGGCGGGGGCGCTTACAATGAGCAGTTCTTC. Its translation is CASSLAGGGAYNEQFF.

The chain carries TRBV7-3 and TRBJ1-1; the D gene is possibly TRBD1 (5 bases). Germline CDR1 reads SGHTA; CDR2 reads FQGTGA. Trimming removed 2 bases from V and 0 bases from J, with 7 bases in between. The CDR3 extends over 14 amino acids. Here the CDR3 reads CASSLAGLNTEAFF. The CDR3 region has the DNA TGTGCCAGCAGCTTAGCAGGGTTGAACACTGAAGCTTTCTTT.

This chain links TRBV7-9 with TRBJ1-2; no firm D call. This CDR3 region has 15 residues. Trimming pared 1 base from V and 7 bases from J, leaving 16 bases between. CDR1 and CDR2 (germline): SEHNR, FQNEAQ (reference sequence). For the CDR3, the DNA is TGTGCCAGCAGCTTAGGTCAGGTTCTCACCAGTGGCTACACCTTC. This encodes CASSLGQVLTSGYTF.

This clone has only one observation. This rearrangement joins TRBV5-6 to TRBJ2-5; D is uncertain. The V end was cut by 2 bases, the J end by 1 base, with 9 bases between. CDR1 SGHDT and CDR2 YYEEEE come from the germline V gene. There are 14 residues in the CDR3. This CDR3 reads CASSFSPPQETQYF. In DNA, the CDR3 is TGTGCCAGCAGCTTTTCACCTCCCCAAGAGACCCAGTACTTC.

CDR3 coding DNA: TGTGCCAGCAGCCCCCCCTGGGCCAATGAGCAGTTCTTC. Its translation is CASSPPWANEQFF. The chain carries TRBV28 and TRBJ2-1; D gene unclear. Trimming cost V 6 bases and J 6 bases, with 12 bases left between them. The CDR3 has 13 residues. CDR1 is MDHEN, CDR2 SYDVKM, per germline.

This chain uses TRBV5-5 with TRBJ2-5; 8 bases align to TRBD2. From germline, CDR1 is SGHKS and CDR2 YYEKEE (reference sequence). Unmatched junction bases numbered 5, after V lost 4 bases and J lost 3 bases. The CDR3 has 14 residues. CDR3 DNA: TGTGCCAGCAGCCTTGGCGGGGGGAAAGAGACCCAGTACTTC. Its translation is CASSLGGGKETQYF.

This clone was detected only once. The CDR3 nucleotides read TGTGCCAGCAGCATTGGTTATACGGCAGGAGAGCAGTACTTC. As protein: CASSIGYTAGEQYF. The V gene is TRBV7-2, the J gene TRBJ2-7; D remains ambiguous. The CDR3 loop spans 14 amino acids. The V gene lost 5 bases and the J gene lost 7 bases, with 18 bases spanning the gap. CDR1 is SGHTA, CDR2 FQGNSA, per germline.

The rearrangement links TRBV28 to TRBJ2-3; tentative D call: TRBD2 (5 bases). CDR1 is MDHEN, CDR2 SYDVKM, per germline. Trimming took off 2 bases at V and 7 bases at J, with 13 bases between the two ends. CDR3 length: 14 residues. CDR3 sequence (DNA): TGTGCCAGCAGTTTACCGGGGTCGAGAAATACGCAGTATTTT. Amino acids: CASSLPGSRNTQYF.

The chain links TRBV6-6 to TRBJ2-3; no definite D call. The CDR3 totals 15 residues. Germline lookup yields CDR1 MNHNY and CDR2 SVGAGI (reference sequence). V gave up 5 bases and J gave up 4 bases, with 16 bases separating them. CDR3 in DNA: TGTGCCAGCAGTCTACCGGTAGGGATGGCAGATACGCAGTATTTT. Encoded protein: CASSLPVGMADTQYF.

The chain recombines TRBV6-1 with TRBJ2-1; a weak D match, TRBD2 (5 bases). The CDR3 totals 13 residues. Germline CDR1 is MNHNS and CDR2 is SASEGT. Trimming removed 8 bases at V and 8 bases at J, with 16 bases between. The CDR3 bases are TGTGCCAGCTCCGGAGGAGGAATTTATGAGCAGTTCTTC. Its translation is CASSGGGIYEQFF.

The chain uses TRBV2 and TRBJ2-1, with D possibly called TRBD1 or TRBD2 (5 bases each). Germline V CDR1 and CDR2: SNHLY, FYNNEI. Trimming removed 1 base from V and 7 bases from J, with 11 bases in between. This CDR3 is built from 14 residues. In DNA, the CDR3 is TGTGCCAGCAGTGAAGTGATGGGGGTGAATGAGCAGTTCTTC. Translating it yields CASSEVMGVNEQFF.

This clone showed up just once. CDR3 amino acids: CASSPSGTYNEQFF. The DNA of the CDR3 is TGTGCCAGCAGCCCTAGCGGGACCTACAATGAGCAGTTCTTC. This chain links TRBV14 with TRBJ2-1; the match to TRBD2 covers 9 bases. This CDR3 spans 14 amino acids. Germline CDR1 and CDR2: SGHDN and FVKESK. Germline trimming cut 4 bases from V and 2 bases from J; bases unmatched to any gene: 0.

The gene calls are TRBV7-2 and TRBJ2-1, with no clear D. With 5 bases removed from V and 9 bases from J, the gap between germline ends came to 8 bases. This CDR3 has 11 residues. The germline gives CDR1 SGHTA, CDR2 FQGNSA. This CDR3 is CASSLRLEQFF. In DNA form, the CDR3 reads TGTGCCAGCAGCCTCCGGCTTGAGCAGTTCTTC.

The chain has TRBV5-1 and TRBJ2-1, with D unclear. The CDR3 extends over 13 amino acids. V was cut by 0 bases and J by 4 bases, with 5 bases left in between. CDR1 SGHRS and CDR2 YFSETQ come from the germline V gene. CDR3 sequence: CASSLGPYNEQFF. In DNA form, the CDR3 reads TGCGCCAGCAGCTTGGGACCTTACAATGAGCAGTTCTTC.

The sample holds one count of this clone. The CDR3 DNA reads as TGTGCCAGCAGCGTAGGATTGCTAGCGGGAGGATCCGGGGAGCTGTTTTTT. This codes for CASSVGLLAGGSGELFF. The gene calls are TRBV9 and TRBJ2-2, with 11 positions matching TRBD2. After removal of 0 bases from V and 6 bases from J, the junction contained 7 bases not matched to a gene. This CDR3 contains 17 residues. Germline V gives CDR1 SGDLS, CDR2 YYNGEE.

The chain links TRBV5-6 to TRBJ2-1; possible D gene TRBD2, 5 bases. The CDR3 consists of 14 residues. CDR1 is SGHDT and CDR2 is YYEEEE in the germline V gene. Trimming took 5 bases from V and 6 from J, leaving 15 bases between them. CDR3 coding DNA: TGTGCCAGCAGATACGGGATGCCCCTCAATGAGCAGTTCTTC. Translation: CASRYGMPLNEQFF.

The gene calls are TRBV9 and TRBJ1-1; D is possibly TRBD1 (6 bases). The germline V gene has CDR1 SGDLS and CDR2 YYNGEE. The CDR3 is 15 amino acids. V lost 0 bases to trimming and J lost 1 base, with 10 bases between them. CDR3 loop: CASSVDPTGNTEAFF. DNA of the CDR3: TGTGCCAGCAGCGTAGACCCGACAGGGAACACTGAAGCTTTCTTT.

This clone has a handful of counts. The chain carries TRBV6-6 and TRBJ2-3; TRBD2 is a possible D gene (6 bases). CDR1 is MNHNY, CDR2 SVGAGI, per germline (reference sequence). The CDR3 sequence is 13 residues long. Trimming shortened V by 7 bases and J by 0 bases, and 8 bases separated the two germline ends. The CDR3 spells CASTRGSTDTQYF. DNA of the CDR3: TGTGCCAGCACACGGGGGAGCACAGATACGCAGTATTTT.

The chain uses TRBV5-1 and TRBJ2-7, with D unclear. Germline values: CDR1 SGHRS, CDR2 YFSETQ. The V and J ends lost 2 bases and 5 bases respectively, with 8 bases between them. The CDR3 is made up of 12 amino acids. The DNA of the CDR3 is TGCGCCAGCAGCTTTGGGTTCCACGAGCAGTACTTC. It yields the protein CASSFGFHEQYF.